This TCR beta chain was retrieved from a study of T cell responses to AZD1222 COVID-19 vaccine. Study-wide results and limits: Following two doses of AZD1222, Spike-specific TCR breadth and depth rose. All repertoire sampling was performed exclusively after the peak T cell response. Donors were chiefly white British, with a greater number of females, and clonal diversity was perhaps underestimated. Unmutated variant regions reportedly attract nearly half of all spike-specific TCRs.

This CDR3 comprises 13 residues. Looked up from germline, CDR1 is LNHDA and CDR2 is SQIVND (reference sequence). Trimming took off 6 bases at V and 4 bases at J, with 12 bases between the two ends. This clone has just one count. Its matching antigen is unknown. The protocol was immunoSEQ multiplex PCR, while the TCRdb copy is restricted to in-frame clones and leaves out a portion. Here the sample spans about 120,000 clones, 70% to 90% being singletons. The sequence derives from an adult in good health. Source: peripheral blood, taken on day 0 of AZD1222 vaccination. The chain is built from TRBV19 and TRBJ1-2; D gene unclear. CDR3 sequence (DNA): TGTGCCAGTAGGCAGTCCGGAGGCTATGGCTACACCTTC. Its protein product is CASRQSGGYGYTF.